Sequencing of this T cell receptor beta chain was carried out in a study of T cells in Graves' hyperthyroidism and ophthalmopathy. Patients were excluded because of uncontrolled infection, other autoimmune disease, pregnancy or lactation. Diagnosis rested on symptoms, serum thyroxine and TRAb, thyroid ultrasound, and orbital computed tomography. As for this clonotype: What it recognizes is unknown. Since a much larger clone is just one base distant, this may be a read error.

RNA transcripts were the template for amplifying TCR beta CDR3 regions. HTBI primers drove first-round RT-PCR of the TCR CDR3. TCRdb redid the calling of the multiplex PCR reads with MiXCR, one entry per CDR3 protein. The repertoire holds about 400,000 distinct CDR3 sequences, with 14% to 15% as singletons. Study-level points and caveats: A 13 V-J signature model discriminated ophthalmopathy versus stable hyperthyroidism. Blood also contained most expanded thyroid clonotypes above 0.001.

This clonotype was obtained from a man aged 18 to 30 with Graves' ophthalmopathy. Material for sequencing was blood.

CDR3 bases: TGTGCCAGCAGCTTAAGTCCTGGGACCTGCGAGCAGTACTTC. This gives the protein CASSLSPGTCEQYF. This sequence joins TRBV7-3 and TRBJ2-7; either TRBD1 or TRBD2 may fit D (5 bases each). The germline V and J ends were trimmed by 1 base and 6 bases, with 13 bases remaining between them. CDR1 and CDR2 (germline): SGHTA, FQGTGA. The CDR3 is 14 amino acids.